Below are 10 T cell receptor beta chains sequenced from a single sample in a study of prognosis after radiotherapy for stage I lung cancer. Two-round multiplex PCR, the amplification method, yielded TCR beta CDR3 from genomic DNA. Primers (each specific to one TRBV or TRBJ gene) were used in first-round PCR. A single record per CDR3 protein comes from TCRdb applying MiXCR to the multiplex PCR reads. The sample includes around 26,000 distinct CDR3 sequences, around 42% of them seen just once. Sequencing used PBMCs, obtained before or after stereotactic body radiation therapy (not recorded which). The origin of the receptors is a donor aged 50 or older with non-small cell lung cancer.

This clonotype was found once. The rearrangement uses TRBV6-5 and TRBJ1-5; 7 bases match TRBD1. CDR1 is MNHEY, CDR2 SVGAGI, per germline. Unmatched junction bases numbered 11, after V lost 0 bases and J lost 6 bases. This CDR3 contains 17 residues. CDR3 nucleotides: TGTGCCAGCAGTTACTCGATAAGGGACAGTATCATTCAGCCCCAGCATTTT. Translated, it gives CASSYSIRDSIIQPQHF.

Turning to this clonotype: The CDR3 carries no conserved terminal phenylalanine or tryptophan, so it likely arises from a read error. The rearrangement joins TRBV27 to TRBJ2-5; 7 bases are a match to TRBD2. This CDR3 has 14 amino acids. In germline, CDR1 is MNHEY, CDR2 SMNVEV (reference sequence). CDR3 residues: CARSLFGGQETQYL. CDR3 in DNA: TGTGCCAGAAGTTTATTCGGGGGGCAAGAGACCCAGTACTTA.

This clonotype was seen repeatedly, ten times or more. The chain is built from TRBV5-5 and TRBJ1-2; D is ambiguous. The ends were cut back, 0 bases at V and 3 bases at J, with 9 bases in the middle. The CDR3 covers 14 residues. Per germline, CDR1 SGHKS and CDR2 YYEKEE (reference sequence). The CDR3 DNA reads TGTGCCAGCAGCTTGGGCGGAGATCACTATGGCTACACCTTC. This codes for CASSLGGDHYGYTF. Full variable domain (missing parts from reference TRBV5-5 and TRBJ1-2): DAGVTQSPTHLIKTRGQQVTLRCSPISGHKSVSWYQQVLGQGPQFIFQYYEKEERGRGNFPDRFSARQFPNYSSELNVNALLLGDSALYLCASSLGGDHYGYTFGSGTRLTVV.

The rearrangement uses TRBV5-4 and TRBJ2-3; TRBD2 matches 8 bases. Trimming cost V 4 bases and J 3 bases; bases outside gene matches: 7. This CDR3 is 15 amino acids long. Germline V gene sequence: CDR1 SGHNT, CDR2 YYREEE (reference sequence). CDR3 in DNA: TGTGCCAGCAGCATGACTAGCGTGGGGACAGATACGCAGTATTTT. The encoded protein is CASSMTSVGTDTQYF.

This clonotype showed up many times. The rearrangement links TRBV6-9 to TRBJ1-4; 8 nucleotides line up with TRBD1. This CDR3 comprises 16 residues. Germline values: CDR1 MNHGY, CDR2 SVAAGI. Trimming cost V 4 bases and J 10 bases; bases outside gene matches: 14. The CDR3 DNA reads TGTGCCAGCAGTTCTGTCATGGGACAGGACTTTGGAAAACTGTTTTTT. This gives the protein CASSSVMGQDFGKLFF.

This clonotype came up many times. The rearrangement uses TRBV16 and TRBJ1-4; possibly TRBD1 for D (5 bases). CDR3 size: 17 residues. Trimming took 3 bases from V and 2 from J, leaving 16 bases between them. CDR1 and CDR2 from the germline V gene are KGHSY and FQNENV. The CDR3 reads CASSHRAQIRTNEKLFF. The CDR3 DNA reads as TGTGCCAGCAGCCACAGGGCACAGATCAGGACTAATGAAAAACTGTTTTTT.

This clonotype was recorded many times. This chain joins TRBV25-1 and TRBJ2-1, with D unclear. V dropped 3 bases and J dropped 3 bases, with 15 bases sitting between them. This CDR3 is built from 16 residues. Germline values: CDR1 MGHDK, CDR2 SYGVNS. DNA for the CDR3: TGTGCCAGCAGTGATAACGGCAGAGACGGCTACAATGAGCAGTTCTTC. As protein: CASSDNGRDGYNEQFF.

This clonotype was picked up many times. This rearrangement joins TRBV7-2 to TRBJ2-7; possibly TRBD1 for D (6 bases). The CDR3 is 15 residues long. Germline V lookup: CDR1 SGHTA, CDR2 FQGNSA. V was cut by 2 bases and J by 0 bases, with 11 bases left in between. The CDR3 is CASSLSGALSYEQYF. The CDR3 bases are TGTGCCAGCAGCTTATCAGGGGCTCTCTCCTACGAGCAGTACTTC. Looking up the rest from reference TRBV7-2 and TRBJ2-7 gives the full variable domain: GAGVSQSPSNKVTEKGKDVELRCDPISGHTALYWYRQSLGQGLEFLIYFQGNSAPDKSGLPSDRFSAERTGGSVSTLTIQRTQQEDSAVYLCASSLSGALSYEQYFGPGTRLTVT.

This sequence joins TRBV7-2 and TRBJ2-1; 9 positions agree with TRBD2. V shed 5 bases, J shed 4 bases, and the junction held 3 bases outside the gene matches. Germline lookup yields CDR1 SGHTA and CDR2 FQGNSA. This CDR3 has 14 residues. In DNA, the CDR3 is TGTGCCAGCAGCGGGACTAGCTCATACAATGAGCAGTTCTTC. Translation gives CASSGTSSYNEQFF.

This clonotype was counted many times. This chain joins TRBV6-1 and TRBJ1-2, with D unclear. V was cut by 5 bases and J by 2 bases, with 9 bases left in between. CDR1 and CDR2 (germline): MNHNS, SASEGT. The CDR3 is 13 amino acids. The DNA for the CDR3 is TGTGCCAGCAGTCGGTCAGAGAACTATGGCTACACCTTC. Its protein is CASSRSENYGYTF.